This entry describes one T cell receptor beta chain. Its antigen is still unknown. No much larger clonotype is one base removed from it; base qualities were not supplied. The data derive from a study of PD-L1 blockade in urothelial cancer (dated 2017 in TCRdb). With regard to the full study: All patients started therapy at some point between 2014 and 2016 and received atezolizumab 1,200 mg intravenously every 3 weeks. Pretreatment blood TCR-seq was available for twenty-nine patients, at least one posttreatment blood collection was obtained for 24 patients, and tumor TCR-seq was available for 24 patients. Durable clinical benefit was defined as a progression-free survival longer than 6 months, and TCR features were additionally tested against progression-free survival and overall survival. Blood samples were analyzed at 3 weeks after treatment start (second dose) and at 6 weeks after treatment start. The study was an exploratory multi-omic analysis of somatic, immune and clinical correlates of response to PD-L1 blockade with atezolizumab in urothelial cancer. Pretreatment tumor samples and matched peripheral blood, collected serially before and after atezolizumab treatment, underwent TCR sequencing. In the same patients who had TCR sequencing, pretreatment tumors also underwent whole exome sequencing and RNA sequencing. About 90% of the roughly 30 patients were males with bladder-origin urothelial cancer, and about 65% of the roughly 30 reported a prior smoking history. Roughly ten patients achieved durable clinical benefit and 20 did not. Blood samples gave a median of about 140,000 T cells and 80,000 to 95,000 unique TCRs, with a median clonality of 0.080. Patients had an ECOG performance status of 0 or 1 and had received between 0 and 3 prior chemotherapy regimens.

In light of the paper, this sample's time point label describes: peripheral blood 6 weeks after treatment start. The cohort included 29 patients with locally advanced or metastatic urothelial carcinoma who were treated at Memorial Sloan Kettering on a trial protocol. Peripheral blood mononuclear cells were collected pretreatment and during treatment, with between 1 and 8 total time points per patient. The Qiagen DNeasy Blood extraction kit was used to purify genomic DNA from total PBMCs and tumor samples. PBMCs were collected pretreatment and during treatment, and were isolated and stored as previously described. To estimate absolute template abundance from read counts, synthetic TCR analog templates were spiked into each PCR. The immunoSEQ assay was used to amplify TCRbeta CDR3 regions from genomic DNA with bias-controlled V and J gene primers. Sequencing of rearranged TCRbeta segments was done at approximately 20X coverage. Under the source paper's analysis protocol: Sequencing errors were corrected by clustering, and CDR3s were annotated against IMGT so that V, D and J genes could be assigned. Only productive TCRbeta rearrangements were used in downstream analyses, excluding out-of-frame or stop-codon sequences. Clonality was calculated as one minus the Shannon entropy normalized by the log of the number of unique productive sequences. Fisher's exact test with Benjamini-Hochberg correction, at a threshold of adjusted p below 0.01, was used to find clones that differed between time points or between blood and tumor. TCRdb retrieved this table from immuneACCESS and kept in-frame rearrangements only. Not all clones are present; in checked studies, unresolved V genes account for under half, and no reason is known for the remainder. Clone size and V and J calls were adopted from that table, with D and trimming inferred from the DNA. The sample profile shows 75,000 to 100,000 clones; roughly 83% of them were found once. The ten largest clones take up under 9.5% of the sample.

Beyond this particular receptor, the publication reports: At 3 weeks after the start of treatment, tumor-associated TCR clones in peripheral blood had expanded more in patients with durable benefit (n ≈ 20, p = 0.022). Improved progression-free and overall survival was associated with having pretreatment peripheral blood TCR clonality below the median. Because of the small sample size (n ≈ 31) and the many exploratory analyses performed, the results are intended to be regarded as hypothesis-generating.

The clonotype was recovered from a man aged 70 or older with urothelial cancer. The material sequenced was PBMCs, taken around atezolizumab (anti-PD-L1) treatment.

Here the CDR3 is given as CASSWGDSENYEQYF. The DNA sequence is as follows: TGCGCCAGCAGTTGGGGGGACAGCGAAAACTACGAGCAGTACTTC. The chain links TRBV23-1 with TRBJ2-7; a tentative D match to TRBD1 spans 7 bases. TRBV23-1 is an ORF; its function is uncertain. V is pared back by 5 bases and J by 3 bases, with 17 bases lying between the germline termini. The cysteine opens and the phenylalanine closes a CDR3 of 15 amino acids. Kept here is only the CDR3 DNA, which spans 45 bases and is read in frame from base 1.